Shown below are 8 T cell receptor beta chains from a single sample sequenced in a study of technical replicates of blood from a few donors. Sequencing used immunoSEQ multiplex PCR; TCRdb keeps in-frame clones, though not all of them. The repertoire holds about 11,000 clones, 94% seen once, with approximately 6.6% in the top ten. The source material was PBMCs. These TCRs come from a human donor in good health.

The V call is TRBV30, the J call TRBJ2-2, with D perhaps matching TRBD1 (5 bases). The ends were cut back, 3 bases at V and 8 bases at J, with 16 bases in the middle. CDR3 length: 14 amino acids. Germline V CDR1 and CDR2: GTSNPN, SVGIG (reference sequence). In DNA, the CDR3 is TGTGCCTGGAGGGTGGGCAGGGTTGTGGGGGAGCTGTTTTTT. This sequence encodes CAWRVGRVVGELFF.

The chain carries TRBV6-1 and TRBJ2-7; D gene uncertain. The CDR3 has 14 residues. Germline V gives CDR1 MNHNS, CDR2 SASEGT. V lost 1 base and J lost 1, with 8 bases in between. CDR3 region: CASSEDAASYEQYF. The CDR3, as DNA: TGTGCCAGCAGTGAAGATGCGGCGTCCTACGAGCAGTACTTC.

This clone showed up just a few times. The V and J genes are TRBV6-1 and TRBJ2-7; D is unclear. This CDR3 has 13 residues. Germline assignment: CDR1 MNHNS and CDR2 SASEGT. Trimming cost V 11 bases and J 1 base, with 15 bases left between them. The DNA of the CDR3 is TGTGCCTGCCAGGCAGGTGTATCCTACGAGCAGTACTTC. Protein product: CACQAGVSYEQYF.

This chain joins TRBV5-1 and TRBJ1-5, with D possibly TRBD1 on 6 matching bases. CDR3 length: 14 residues. Trimming stripped 2 bases from V and 9 bases from J, with 15 bases between. Germline V lookup: CDR1 SGHRS, CDR2 YFSETQ. The CDR3 bases are TGCGCCAGCAGCTTAACTACGGACAGTCGGCCCCAGCATTTT. Protein sequence: CASSLTTDSRPQHF. Full variable domain (rest looked up from reference TRBV5-1 and TRBJ1-5): KAGVTQTPRYLIKTRGQQVTLSCSPISGHRSVSWYQQTPGQGLQFLFEYFSETQRNKGNFPGRFSGRQFSNSRSEMNVSTLELGDSALYLCASSLTTDSRPQHFGDGTRLSIL.

This clone came up once. This sequence joins TRBV9 and TRBJ2-1; TRBD2 aligns across 11 bases. Germline V lookup: CDR1 SGDLS, CDR2 YYNGEE. Trimming took 0 bases from V and 6 from J; bases not matched to a gene: 8. The CDR3 runs to 17 residues. The CDR3, as DNA: TGTGCCAGCAGCGTAGGTAGTCTAGCGGGAGGAGGCAATGAGCAGTTCTTC. Translated, it gives CASSVGSLAGGGNEQFF.

This sequence joins TRBV7-9 and TRBJ2-7, with D perhaps TRBD2 (5 bases). The V end was cut by 2 bases, the J end by 5 bases, with 13 bases between. Germline V gene data show CDR1 as SEHNR and CDR2 as FQNEAQ (reference sequence). The length of the CDR3 is 14 residues. The CDR3: CASSLSGIFDEQYF. The CDR3 DNA reads as TGTGCCAGCAGCTTATCGGGGATATTCGACGAGCAGTACTTC.

The V gene is TRBV28, the J gene TRBJ2-7; TRBD2 matches at 8 bases. With 6 bases clipped from V and 2 bases from J, the junction kept 3 bases outside the gene matches. CDR1 is MDHEN, CDR2 SYDVKM, per germline. The CDR3 is 13 residues long. The CDR3 region has the DNA TGTGCCAGCAGCGCGGGGGGAGCCTACGAGCAGTACTTC. This encodes CASSAGGAYEQYF.

This chain joins TRBV6-5 and TRBJ1-1, with TRBD1 matching 9 bases. V gave up 7 bases and J gave up 10 bases; unmatched junction bases: 10. The CDR3 extends over 13 amino acids. CDR1 is MNHEY, CDR2 SVGAGI, per germline. In DNA, the CDR3 is TGTGCCAGCACCAAGACGGGACAGGGATTAGCTTTCTTT. Translation gives CASTKTGQGLAFF.